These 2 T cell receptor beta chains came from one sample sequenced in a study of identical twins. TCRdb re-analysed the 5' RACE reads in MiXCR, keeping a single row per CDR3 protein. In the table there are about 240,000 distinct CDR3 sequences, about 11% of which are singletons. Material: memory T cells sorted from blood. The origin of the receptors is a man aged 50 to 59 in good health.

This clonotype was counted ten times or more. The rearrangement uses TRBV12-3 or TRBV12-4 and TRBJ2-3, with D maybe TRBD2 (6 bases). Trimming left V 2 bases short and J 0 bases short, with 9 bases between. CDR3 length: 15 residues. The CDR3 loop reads CASSLYGTSTDTQYF. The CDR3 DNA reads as TGTGCCAGCAGTTTATATGGGACTAGCACAGATACGCAGTATTTT.

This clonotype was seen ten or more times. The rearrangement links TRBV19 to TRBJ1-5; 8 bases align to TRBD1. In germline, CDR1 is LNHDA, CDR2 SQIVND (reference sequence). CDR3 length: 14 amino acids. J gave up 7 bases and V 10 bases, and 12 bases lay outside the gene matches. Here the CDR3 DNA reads TGTGCCACCTCGGGGACAGGAGTAGGCCAGCCCCAGCATTTT. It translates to CATSGTGVGQPQHF.